A single sample gave rise to the 7 T cell receptor beta chains below, sequenced in a study of TIL therapy for anti-PD-1-resistant metastatic lung cancer. Time point defined: pre-treatment sample, taken before nivolumab and TIL therapy. The libraries were made with immunoSEQ v3. TCRdb's table, derived via immunoSEQ multiplex PCR, lists solely in-frame clones and lacks some. The table lists 20,000 or so clones, around three quarters of them singletons. The material was blood, obtained at baseline. These receptors were taken from a person between 25 and 79 years old with non-small cell lung cancer.

The rearrangement uses TRBV28 and TRBJ2-3; D unresolved. V was clipped by 5 bases and J by 0 bases, with 9 bases between them. The CDR3 extends over 14 amino acids. Germline assignment: CDR1 MDHEN and CDR2 SYDVKM. CDR3 region: CASSLVLSTDTQYF. Written as DNA, the CDR3 is TGTGCCAGCAGTCTCGTTCTTAGCACAGATACGCAGTATTTT. The full variable domain, its missing parts supplied by reference TRBV28 and TRBJ2-3, is DVKVTQSSRYLVKRTGEKVFLECVQDMDHENMFWYRQDPGLGLRLIYFSYDVKMKEKGDIPEGYSVSREKKERFSLILESASTNQTSMYLCASSLVLSTDTQYFGPGTRLTVL.

This clone was recorded a few times. V is TRBV7-9 and J is TRBJ1-4; D remains unclear. Germline loops: CDR1 SEHNR, CDR2 FQNEAQ (reference sequence). This CDR3 is 14 amino acids long. The V and J ends lost 2 bases and 5 bases respectively, with 9 bases between them. The CDR3 loop reads CASSLIGENEKLFF. The CDR3 nucleotides are TGTGCCAGCAGCTTAATCGGAGAAAATGAAAAACTGTTTTTT.

The rearrangement joins TRBV7-9 to TRBJ1-4, with D tentatively TRBD1 (6 bases). The CDR3 has 14 residues. Germline V gene lookup returns CDR1 SEHNR and CDR2 FQNEAQ (reference sequence). V was cut by 5 bases and J by 3 bases, with 10 bases left in between. CDR3 sequence reads: CASSTGNPNEKLFF. The CDR3 DNA reads as TGTGCCAGCAGCACAGGGAATCCTAATGAAAAACTGTTTTTT.

Here the CDR3 DNA reads TGCGCCAGCAGCTACAGGGACTCGGATACGCAGTATTTT. It specifies CASSYRDSDTQYF. This rearrangement joins TRBV5-1 to TRBJ2-3; D could derive from TRBD1 or TRBD2 (6 bases each). The CDR3 length is 13 residues. Germline V gene lookup returns CDR1 SGHRS and CDR2 YFSETQ. V lost 3 bases to trimming and J lost 6 bases, with 11 bases between them.

This clone was seen only once. The chain joins TRBV6-1 to TRBJ1-2; 9 nucleotides line up with TRBD1. CDR1 MNHNS and CDR2 SASEGT come from the germline V gene. The ends lost 2 bases at V and 5 bases at J; junction bases unmatched: 15. This CDR3 comprises 18 residues. The CDR3 protein is CASSEYGTGSRMSYGYTF. The CDR3 region has the DNA TGTGCCAGCAGTGAATATGGGACAGGGAGTCGAATGAGTTATGGCTACACCTTC.

This clone was seen more than once but under ten times. The sample contains more than one DNA sequence encoding this CDR3. The V and J genes are TRBV24-1 and TRBJ1-5; tentatively, D is TRBD1 (6 bases). With 3 bases removed from V and 7 bases from J, the gap between germline ends came to 12 bases. The CDR3 runs 14 residues. Germline V lookup: CDR1 KGHDR, CDR2 SFDVKD. In nucleotides, the CDR3 is TGTGCCACCAGTGATCGAACAGGGTACCAGCCCCAGCATTTT. It translates to CATSDRTGYQPQHF.

This chain links TRBV5-1 with TRBJ1-1, with a weak D call TRBD1 (6 bases). The V and J ends lost 4 bases and 3 bases respectively, with 19 bases between them. Germline V lookup: CDR1 SGHRS, CDR2 YFSETQ. The CDR3 runs 16 residues. The CDR3 loop reads CASSRTTGRGDTEAFF. CDR3 nucleotide sequence: TGCGCCAGCAGCCGAACCACAGGGAGAGGGGACACTGAAGCTTTCTTT.